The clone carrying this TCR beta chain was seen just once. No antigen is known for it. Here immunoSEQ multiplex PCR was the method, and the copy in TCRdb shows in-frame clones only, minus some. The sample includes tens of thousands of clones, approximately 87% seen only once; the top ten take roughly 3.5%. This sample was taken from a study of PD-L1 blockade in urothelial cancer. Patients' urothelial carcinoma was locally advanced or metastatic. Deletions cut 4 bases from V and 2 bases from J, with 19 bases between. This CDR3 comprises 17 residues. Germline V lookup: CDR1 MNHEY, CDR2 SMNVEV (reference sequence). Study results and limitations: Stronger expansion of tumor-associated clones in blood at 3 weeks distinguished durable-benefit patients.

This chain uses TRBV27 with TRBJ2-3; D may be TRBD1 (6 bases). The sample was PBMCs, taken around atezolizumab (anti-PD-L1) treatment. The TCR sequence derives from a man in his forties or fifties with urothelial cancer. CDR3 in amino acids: CASSSVFPGVVTDTQYF. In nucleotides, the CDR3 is TGTGCCAGCAGTTCGGTATTTCCAGGGGTAGTCACAGATACGCAGTATTTT.